Presented here are 21 T cell receptor beta chains from one specimen sequenced in a study of graft-versus-host responses after intestinal transplantation. The method was immunoSEQ multiplex PCR; TCRdb's version includes in-frame clones alone and lacks a portion of them. The table has about 45,000 clones, roughly 90% seen once. This sample comprised PBMCs, obtained 524 days after transplant. These receptors originate from a human patient who received an intestinal transplant, so some T cells may come from the graft donor.

V usage is TRBV7-3 and J usage is TRBJ2-1; 12 nucleotides match TRBD2. Germline CDR1 SGHTA, CDR2 FQGTGA. J lost 4 bases, V lost 4 bases, and 2 bases had no gene match. This CDR3 contains 15 residues. The CDR3 DNA reads TGTGCCAGCAGCTCCGGGACTAGCGGGTACAATGAGCAGTTCTTC. It encodes CASSSGTSGYNEQFF.

This chain joins TRBV7-2 and TRBJ2-1; D is undetermined. Germline CDR1 SGHTA, CDR2 FQGNSA. The CDR3 totals 15 residues. Trimming took 2 bases from V and 6 from J, leaving 14 bases between them. CDR3: CASSLRAGRFNEQFF. CDR3 DNA sequence: TGTGCCAGCAGCTTACGGGCAGGACGCTTCAATGAGCAGTTCTTC.

There are a few counts of this clone. The rearrangement joins TRBV7-2 to TRBJ2-1, with 10 bases lining up with TRBD2. The junction had 6 bases not matched to a gene; V was cut back by 0 bases and J by 4 bases. Germline-derived CDR1 and CDR2 are SGHTA and FQGNSA. The CDR3 runs 17 residues. As DNA, the CDR3 is TGTGCCAGCAGCTTAGCTCTGGGACTAGCGTATTACAATGAGCAGTTCTTC. This codes for CASSLALGLAYYNEQFF.

The V and J genes are TRBV5-4 and TRBJ1-2; TRBD1 might be the D (5 bases). The V end was cut by 1 base, the J end by 3 bases, with 13 bases between. Germline-derived CDR1 and CDR2 are SGHNT and YYREEE (reference sequence). The CDR3 sequence is 15 residues long. In nucleotides, the CDR3 is TGTGCCAGCAGCTTGCCGGGACGGACCGACTATGGCTACACCTTC. This codes for CASSLPGRTDYGYTF.

The chain's CDR3 is CASSYSRDGVVWYF. As DNA, the CDR3 is TGTGCCAGCAGTTACTCGCGGGACGGTGTTGTGTGGTACTTC. V and J are TRBV6-6 and TRBJ2-7, with a tentative D call TRBD2 (6 bases). CDR1 and CDR2 (germline): MNHNY, SVGAGI (reference sequence). The V gene lost 0 bases and the J gene lost 12 bases, with 18 bases spanning the gap. This CDR3 is built from 14 residues.

This chain links TRBV7-2 with TRBJ1-3; a possible D gene is TRBD1 (5 bases). V was shortened by 5 bases and J by 2 bases, with 10 bases between the two germline ends. Per the germline V gene, CDR1 is SGHTA and CDR2 is FQGNSA. This CDR3 has 14 residues. Here the CDR3 reads CASSRGGTGNTIYF. In nucleotides, the CDR3 is TGTGCCAGCAGCCGGGGGGGGACTGGAAACACCATATATTTT.

This chain uses TRBV5-4 with TRBJ1-6; D uncertain. Trimming removed 4 bases from V and 7 bases from J, with 12 bases in between. This CDR3 spans 14 amino acids. Germline loops: CDR1 SGHNT, CDR2 YYREEE (reference sequence). CDR3 amino acids: CASSPAEANSPLHF. For the CDR3, the DNA is TGTGCCAGCAGCCCCGCAGAAGCAAATTCACCCCTCCACTTT.

The rearrangement joins TRBV6-1 to TRBJ2-5; 7 nucleotides line up with TRBD2. The V gene end was trimmed by 7 bases and the J gene end by 1 base; junction bases not matched to a gene: 9. Germline V gene sequence: CDR1 MNHNS, CDR2 SASEGT. This CDR3 has 15 amino acids. The CDR3 sequence is CASKVEGGIQETQYF. The CDR3 nucleotides are TGTGCCAGCAAAGTGGAGGGAGGGATCCAAGAGACCCAGTACTTC.

This sequence joins TRBV7-2 and TRBJ2-5, with D tentatively TRBD2 (5 bases). Per the germline V gene, CDR1 is SGHTA and CDR2 is FQGNSA. V was cut by 5 bases and J by 2 bases, with 12 bases left in between. The CDR3 has 14 residues. CDR3 DNA sequence: TGTGCCAGCAGCCCTCTACTAGGGCAAGAGACCCAGTACTTC. Its translation: CASSPLLGQETQYF.

The gene calls are TRBV5-4 and TRBJ2-7; TRBD1 aligns across 7 bases. The germline V gene has CDR1 SGHNT and CDR2 YYREEE (reference sequence). The CDR3 spans 16 residues. With 0 bases clipped from V and 0 bases from J, the junction kept 6 bases outside the gene matches. In DNA, the CDR3 is TGTGCCAGCAGCTTGGGGCTGACAGGGAGCTCCTACGAGCAGTACTTC. This codes for CASSLGLTGSSYEQYF. The full variable domain, rest sourced from reference TRBV5-4 and TRBJ2-7, is ETGVTQSPTHLIKTRGQQVTLRCSSQSGHNTVSWYQQALGQGPQFIFQYYREEENGRGNFPPRFSGLQFPNYSSELNVNALELDDSALYLCASSLGLTGSSYEQYFGPGTRLTVT.

J is TRBJ1-1 and V is TRBV9; 8 bases line up with TRBD1. V dropped 3 bases and J dropped 1; count of bases not matched to a gene: 8. Germline CDR1 is SGDLS and CDR2 is YYNGEE. There are 16 residues in the CDR3. The CDR3 DNA reads as TGTGCCAGCAGCGCCAATTCAGGGACAGGGAACACTGAAGCTTTCTTT. Translated: CASSANSGTGNTEAFF.

The genes are TRBV30 and TRBJ1-1; D unclear. This CDR3 comprises 11 residues. Germline lookup yields CDR1 GTSNPN and CDR2 SVGIG (reference sequence). V gave up 1 base and J gave up 3 bases, with 3 bases separating them. CDR3 loop: CAWSGDTEAFF. The CDR3 region has the DNA TGTGCCTGGAGTGGGGACACTGAAGCTTTCTTT. Complete variable domain (other parts from reference TRBV30 and TRBJ1-1): SQTIHQWPATLVQPVGSPLSLECTVEGTSNPNLYWYRQAAGRGLQLLFYSVGIGQISSEVPQNLSASRPQDRQFILSSKKLLLSDSGFYLCAWSGDTEAFFGQGTRLTVV.

The V and J genes are TRBV6-6 and TRBJ2-1; the D call may be TRBD1 or TRBD2 (5 bases each). CDR3 size: 12 residues. Trimming took 0 bases from V and 11 from J, leaving 8 bases between them. CDR1 is MNHNY and CDR2 is SVGAGI in the germline V gene (reference sequence). CDR3 protein: CASSYSLGQQFF. The CDR3 coding sequence is TGTGCCAGCAGTTACTCGTTGGGACAGCAGTTCTTC.

This chain connects TRBV13 to TRBJ1-5; D uncertain. V was pared by 3 bases and J by 7 bases, with 7 bases between. There are 12 residues in the CDR3. Germline V gives CDR1 PRHDT, CDR2 FYEKMQ (reference sequence). The CDR3 region has the DNA TGTGCCAGCAGCTTCGGAGCGCAGCCCCAGCATTTT. Translating it yields CASSFGAQPQHF.

The chain couples TRBV28 to TRBJ1-1; D is possibly TRBD1 (6 bases). Trimming pared 7 bases from V and 2 bases from J, leaving 17 bases between. CDR1 is MDHEN, CDR2 SYDVKM, per germline. The CDR3 has 15 residues. CDR3 coding DNA: TGTGCCAGCACTCCCGGGACACTCTCTAACACTGAAGCTTTCTTT. Translation gives CASTPGTLSNTEAFF.

This chain uses TRBV6-6 with TRBJ2-1; D remains unclear. In germline, CDR1 is MNHNY, CDR2 SVGAGI (reference sequence). This CDR3 is built from 14 residues. Trimming removed 5 bases from V and 1 base from J, with 9 bases in between. The CDR3 is CASSLDISYNEQFF. The CDR3 coding sequence is TGTGCCAGCAGTCTAGACATTTCCTACAATGAGCAGTTCTTC.

The V and J genes are TRBV28 and TRBJ2-1, with D possibly matching TRBD1 (6 bases). V was trimmed by 7 bases and J by 9 bases, leaving 13 bases between them. Germline CDR1 and CDR2: MDHEN and SYDVKM. The CDR3 is made up of 12 amino acids. The CDR3 DNA sequence: TGTGCCAGCAACCTACAGGGAACTGAGCAGTTCTTC. Translated: CASNLQGTEQFF.

The chain is built from TRBV9 and TRBJ2-1; 10 bases align to TRBD2. Germline V gene sequence: CDR1 SGDLS, CDR2 YYNGEE. The V gene end was trimmed by 1 base and the J gene end by 7 bases; junction bases not matched to a gene: 8. The CDR3 has 16 residues. The CDR3 nucleotides read TGTGCCAGCAGCGTATCCCTAGCGGGAGTCGATAATGAGCAGTTCTTC. Protein: CASSVSLAGVDNEQFF. The full variable domain, completed using reference TRBV9 and TRBJ2-1, is DSGVTQTPKHLITATGQRVTLRCSPRSGDLSVYWYQQSLDQGLQFLIQYYNGEERAKGNILERFSAQQFPDLHSELNLSSLELGDSALYFCASSVSLAGVDNEQFFGPGTRLTVL.

This chain's CDR3 is CASSSTGTYNEQFF. CDR3 coding DNA: TGTGCCAGCTCATCCACTGGAACCTACAATGAGCAGTTCTTC. The chain joins TRBV18 to TRBJ2-1; D remains unclear. V lost 5 bases, J lost 2 bases, and 10 bases lay in between. This CDR3 is built from 14 residues. In germline, CDR1 is KGHSH, CDR2 LQKENI.

The V call is TRBV4-1, the J call TRBJ1-1; 7 bases match TRBD1. V dropped 3 bases and J dropped 1; count of bases not matched to a gene: 11. The length of the CDR3 is 17 residues. Germline V lookup: CDR1 MGHRA, CDR2 YSYEKL. CDR3 DNA sequence: TGCGCCAGCAGCCAGAGACAGGGCGGGGTTCGGAACACTGAAGCTTTCTTT. It specifies CASSQRQGGVRNTEAFF.

The J gene is TRBJ1-6, the V gene TRBV5-4; D unclear. The CDR3 loop spans 13 amino acids. Germline V CDR1 and CDR2: SGHNT, YYREEE (reference sequence). Trimming took off 4 bases at V and 11 bases at J, with 13 bases between the two ends. The CDR3 DNA reads TGTGCCAGCAGCGCTATTGGGAACCCACCCCTCCACTTT. Residues: CASSAIGNPPLHF.